The 11 T cell receptor beta chains given below trace back to one sample, sequenced in a study of shared clonotypes between healthy human individuals. The data were produced by immunoSEQ multiplex PCR, yet TCRdb's version contains in-frame clones alone and is incomplete. The table has around 2.1 million clones, approximately 96% seen once. The sequenced sample was naive CD4+ T cells sorted from blood. Subset described: CD45RA+ positively selected. The receptors originated from a man between 18 and 35 years old in good health.

This chain uses TRBV28 with TRBJ2-5; TRBD2 agrees at 11 bases. From germline, CDR1 is MDHEN and CDR2 SYDVKM. This CDR3 comprises 14 residues. V lost 5 bases and J lost 4; bases outside the gene matches: 3. The CDR3 DNA reads TGTGCCAGCAGTACCGGGACTAGCGGAGAGACCCAGTACTTC. Translated: CASSTGTSGETQYF.

In regard to this clone: Other DNA sequences in this sample translate to the same CDR3. This chain uses TRBV6-1 with TRBJ2-3; no clear D gene. The ends were cut back, 3 bases at V and 0 bases at J, with 4 bases in the middle. The length of the CDR3 is 13 residues. From germline, CDR1 is MNHNS and CDR2 SASEGT. The CDR3 spells CASSEGSTDTQYF. The CDR3 nucleotides are TGTGCCAGCAGTGAGGGTAGCACAGATACGCAGTATTTT.

This clone has only a few counts. DNA of the CDR3: TGTGCCAGCTCACGACAGTACGAGCAGTACTTC. Its protein product is CASSRQYEQYF. This chain uses TRBV18 with TRBJ2-7; possibly TRBD1 for D (5 bases). Trimming stripped 4 bases from V and 4 bases from J, with 5 bases between. Germline CDR1 is KGHSH and CDR2 is LQKENI. The CDR3 consists of 11 residues.

The chain couples TRBV18 to TRBJ2-4; unclear D gene. Trimming stripped 3 bases from V and 1 base from J, with 10 bases between. Germline V lookup: CDR1 KGHSH, CDR2 LQKENI. This CDR3 has 15 amino acids. CDR3 amino acids: CASSPRDGAKNIQYF. CDR3 nucleotide sequence: TGTGCCAGCTCACCCAGAGACGGGGCCAAAAACATTCAGTACTTC.

The V and J genes are TRBV5-4 and TRBJ2-3, with 10 positions matching TRBD2. After removal of 4 bases from V and 1 base from J, the junction contained 3 bases not matched to a gene. Germline assignment: CDR1 SGHNT and CDR2 YYREEE (reference sequence). This CDR3 region has 15 residues. The CDR3 reads CASSGGTSGTDTQYF. CDR3 in DNA: TGTGCCAGCAGCGGGGGGACTAGCGGCACAGATACGCAGTATTTT.

V gene TRBV5-4 combines with J gene TRBJ2-1, with a weak D call TRBD2 (6 bases). CDR1 and CDR2 from the germline V gene are SGHNT and YYREEE (reference sequence). The length of the CDR3 is 14 residues. Trimming stripped 1 base from V and 9 bases from J, with 14 bases between. The CDR3 DNA reads as TGTGCCAGCAGCTTGCCGGGAGTAGGCGTTGAGCAGTTCTTC. This codes for CASSLPGVGVEQFF.

V gene TRBV30 combines with J gene TRBJ2-7, with no clear D. The length of the CDR3 is 13 residues. From germline, CDR1 is GTSNPN and CDR2 SVGIG (reference sequence). Trimming took 0 bases from V and 6 from J, leaving 12 bases between them. CDR3 protein: CAWSVDVVREQYF. CDR3 in DNA: TGTGCCTGGAGTGTAGACGTAGTCCGCGAGCAGTACTTC.

Of note for this clone: One end of the junction is discordant with germline, which a read error may explain. J is TRBJ2-1 and V is TRBV7-7; D may be TRBD2 (5 bases). This CDR3 comprises 14 residues. The germline V gene has CDR1 SSHAT and CDR2 FNYEAQ (reference sequence). In nucleotides, the CDR3 is TGTGCTAGCAGCTTCTCTGAGGGCCGGAATGAGCAGTTCTTC. Protein sequence: CASSFSEGRNEQFF.

This chain uses TRBV6-1 with TRBJ1-3, with D possibly matching TRBD1 (5 bases). V was cut by 0 bases and J by 0 bases, with 12 bases left in between. CDR1 and CDR2 from the germline V gene are MNHNS and SASEGT. The CDR3 has 17 residues. The CDR3 protein is CASSEAWGGNSGNTIYF. CDR3 DNA sequence: TGTGCCAGCAGTGAAGCGTGGGGCGGAAACTCTGGAAACACCATATATTTT.

V gene TRBV16 combines with J gene TRBJ1-6; D gene ambiguous. This CDR3 spans 14 amino acids. The germline V gene encodes CDR1 KGHSY and CDR2 FQNENV. Trimming shortened V by 1 base and J by 9 bases, and 10 bases separated the two germline ends. CDR3 sequence reads: CASSQYPVVSPLHF. CDR3 DNA sequence: TGTGCCAGCAGCCAATACCCGGTTGTTTCACCCCTCCACTTT.

The chain links TRBV10-1 to TRBJ2-5, with 11 bases matching TRBD1. The CDR3 has 15 residues. J lost 5 bases, V lost 4 bases, and 6 bases had no gene match. Germline V gene data show CDR1 as WNHNN and CDR2 as SYGVQD (reference sequence). The CDR3 here is CASSGWTGGRETQYF. The CDR3 bases are TGCGCCAGCAGTGGATGGACAGGGGGCAGGGAGACCCAGTACTTC.